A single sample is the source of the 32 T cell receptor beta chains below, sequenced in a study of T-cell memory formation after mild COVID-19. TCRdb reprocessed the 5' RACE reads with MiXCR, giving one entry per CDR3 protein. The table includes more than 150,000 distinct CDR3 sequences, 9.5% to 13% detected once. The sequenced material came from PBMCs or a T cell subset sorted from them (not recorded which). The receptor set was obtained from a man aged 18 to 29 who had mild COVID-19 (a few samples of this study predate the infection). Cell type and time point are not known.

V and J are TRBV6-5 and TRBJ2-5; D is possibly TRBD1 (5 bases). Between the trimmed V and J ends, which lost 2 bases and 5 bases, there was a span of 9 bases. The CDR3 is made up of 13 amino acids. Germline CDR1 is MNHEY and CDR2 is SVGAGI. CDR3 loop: CASSYGARETQYF. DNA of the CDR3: TGTGCCAGCAGTTACGGGGCTCGGGAGACCCAGTACTTC.

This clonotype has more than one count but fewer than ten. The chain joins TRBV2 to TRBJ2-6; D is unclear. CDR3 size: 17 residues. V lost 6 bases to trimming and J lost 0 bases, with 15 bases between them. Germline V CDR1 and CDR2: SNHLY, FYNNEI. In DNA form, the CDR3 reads TGTGCCAGCAGCCCACCGACATTTCGCTCTGGGGCCAACGTCCTGACTTTC. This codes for CASSPPTFRSGANVLTF.

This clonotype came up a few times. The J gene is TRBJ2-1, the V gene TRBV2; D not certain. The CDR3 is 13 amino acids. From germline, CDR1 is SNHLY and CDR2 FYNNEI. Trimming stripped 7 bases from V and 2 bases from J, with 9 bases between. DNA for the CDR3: TGTGCCAGCAACGCAGGTCCCTACAATGAGCAGTTCTTC. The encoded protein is CASNAGPYNEQFF.

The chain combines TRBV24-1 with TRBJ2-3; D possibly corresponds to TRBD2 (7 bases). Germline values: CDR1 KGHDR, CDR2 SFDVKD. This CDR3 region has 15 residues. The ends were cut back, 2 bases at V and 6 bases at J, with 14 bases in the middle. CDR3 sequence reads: CATSDSRGAGDTQYF. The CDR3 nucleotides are TGTGCCACCAGTGATTCTCGGGGGGCTGGCGATACGCAGTATTTT.

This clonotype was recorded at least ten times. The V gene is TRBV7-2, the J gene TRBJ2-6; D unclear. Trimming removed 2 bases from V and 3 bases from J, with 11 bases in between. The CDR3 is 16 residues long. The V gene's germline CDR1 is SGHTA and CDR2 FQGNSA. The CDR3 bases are TGTGCCAGCAGCTTATTGAGTTGGGATGGGGCCAACGTCCTGACTTTC. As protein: CASSLLSWDGANVLTF.

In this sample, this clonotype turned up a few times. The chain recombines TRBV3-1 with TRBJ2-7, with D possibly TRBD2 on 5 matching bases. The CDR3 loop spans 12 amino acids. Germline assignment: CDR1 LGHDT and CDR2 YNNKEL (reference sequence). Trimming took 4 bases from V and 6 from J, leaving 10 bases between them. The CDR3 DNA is TGTGCCAGCAGCCCCCGGGGTGGCGAGCAGTACGTC. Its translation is CASSPRGGEQYV.

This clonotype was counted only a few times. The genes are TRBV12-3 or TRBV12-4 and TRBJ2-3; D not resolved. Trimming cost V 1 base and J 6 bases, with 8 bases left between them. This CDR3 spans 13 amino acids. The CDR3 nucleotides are TGTGCCAGCAGTTTAGGCCCGGTTGATACGCAGTATTTT. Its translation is CASSLGPVDTQYF.

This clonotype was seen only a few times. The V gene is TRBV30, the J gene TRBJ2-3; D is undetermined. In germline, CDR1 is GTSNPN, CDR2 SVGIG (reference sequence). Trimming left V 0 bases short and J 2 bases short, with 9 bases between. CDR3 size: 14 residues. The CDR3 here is CAWSVRLPTDTQYF. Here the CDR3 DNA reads TGTGCCTGGAGTGTACGGCTTCCCACAGATACGCAGTATTTT. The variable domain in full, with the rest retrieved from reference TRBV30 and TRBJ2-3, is SQTIHQWPATLVQPVGSPLSLECTVEGTSNPNLYWYRQAAGRGLQLLFYSVGIGQISSEVPQNLSASRPQDRQFILSSKKLLLSDSGFYLCAWSVRLPTDTQYFGPGTRLTVL.

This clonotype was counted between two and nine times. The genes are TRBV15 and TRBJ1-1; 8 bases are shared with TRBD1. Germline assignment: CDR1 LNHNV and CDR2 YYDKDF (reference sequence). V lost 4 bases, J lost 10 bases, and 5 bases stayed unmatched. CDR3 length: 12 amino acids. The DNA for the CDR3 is TGTGCCACCAGCAACTACAGGGGGAGAGCTTTCTTT. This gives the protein CATSNYRGRAFF.

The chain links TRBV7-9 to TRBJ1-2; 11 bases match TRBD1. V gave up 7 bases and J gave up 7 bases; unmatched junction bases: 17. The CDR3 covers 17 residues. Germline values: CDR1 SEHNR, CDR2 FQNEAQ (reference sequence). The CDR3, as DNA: TGTGCCAGCACCCCCGGGACAGGGGGTTCATTGATCGTTGGCTACACCTTC. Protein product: CASTPGTGGSLIVGYTF. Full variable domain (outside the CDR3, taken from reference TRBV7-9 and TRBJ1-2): DTGVSQNPRHKITKRGQNVTFRCDPISEHNRLYWYRQTLGQGPEFLTYFQNEAQLEKSRLLSDRFSAERPKGSFSTLEIQRTEQGDSAMYLCASTPGTGGSLIVGYTFGSGTRLTVV.

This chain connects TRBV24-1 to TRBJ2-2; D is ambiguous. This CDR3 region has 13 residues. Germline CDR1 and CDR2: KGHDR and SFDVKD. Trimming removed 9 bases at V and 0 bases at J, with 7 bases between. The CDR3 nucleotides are TGTGCCACCGGGGATGCGAACACCGGGGAGCTGTTTTTT. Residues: CATGDANTGELFF.

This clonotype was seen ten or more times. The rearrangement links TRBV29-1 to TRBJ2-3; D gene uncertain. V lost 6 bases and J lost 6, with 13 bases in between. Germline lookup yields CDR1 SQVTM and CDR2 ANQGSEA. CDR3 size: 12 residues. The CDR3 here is CSVRPLGDTQYF. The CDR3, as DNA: TGCAGCGTGAGGCCATTGGGGGATACGCAGTATTTT.

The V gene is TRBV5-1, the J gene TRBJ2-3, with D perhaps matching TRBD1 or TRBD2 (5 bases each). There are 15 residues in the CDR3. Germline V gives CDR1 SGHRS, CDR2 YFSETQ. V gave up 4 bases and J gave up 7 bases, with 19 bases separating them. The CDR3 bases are TGCGCCAGCAGCACCGGGACGCCGGGCAGGAATACGCAGTATTTT. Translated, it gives CASSTGTPGRNTQYF.

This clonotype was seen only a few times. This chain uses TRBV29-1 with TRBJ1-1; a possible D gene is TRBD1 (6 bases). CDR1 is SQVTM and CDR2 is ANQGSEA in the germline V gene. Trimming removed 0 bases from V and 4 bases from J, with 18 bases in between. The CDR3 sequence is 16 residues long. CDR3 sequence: CSVEDPRGGLRTEAFF. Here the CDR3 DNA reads TGCAGCGTTGAAGATCCCCGAGGGGGGCTGCGCACTGAAGCTTTCTTT.

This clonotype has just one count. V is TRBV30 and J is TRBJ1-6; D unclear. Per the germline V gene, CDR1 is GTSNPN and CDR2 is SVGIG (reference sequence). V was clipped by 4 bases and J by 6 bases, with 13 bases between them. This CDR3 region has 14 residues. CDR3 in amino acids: CAWNIESLNSPLHF. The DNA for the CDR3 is TGTGCCTGGAATATCGAGTCTCTTAATTCACCCCTCCACTTT.

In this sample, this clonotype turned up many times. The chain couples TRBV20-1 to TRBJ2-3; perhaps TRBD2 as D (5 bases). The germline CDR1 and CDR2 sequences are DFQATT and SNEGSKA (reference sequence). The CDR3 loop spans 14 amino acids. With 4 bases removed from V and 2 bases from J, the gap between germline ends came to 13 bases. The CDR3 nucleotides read TGCAGTGCTATAACCAGCGGTTCCACAGATACGCAGTATTTT. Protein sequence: CSAITSGSTDTQYF.

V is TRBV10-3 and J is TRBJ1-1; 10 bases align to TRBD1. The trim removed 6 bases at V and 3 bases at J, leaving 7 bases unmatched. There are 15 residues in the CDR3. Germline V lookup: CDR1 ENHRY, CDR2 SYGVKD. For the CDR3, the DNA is TGTGCCATCAGAAGACAGGGGGCGGAGGACACTGAAGCTTTCTTT. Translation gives CAIRRQGAEDTEAFF.

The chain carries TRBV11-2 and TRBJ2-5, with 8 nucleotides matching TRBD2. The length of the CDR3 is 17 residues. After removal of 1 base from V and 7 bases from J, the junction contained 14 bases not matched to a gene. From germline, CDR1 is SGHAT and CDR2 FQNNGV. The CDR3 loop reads CASSLVPAGGPVGTQYF. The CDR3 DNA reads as TGTGCCAGCAGCTTAGTTCCTGCGGGGGGCCCCGTGGGGACCCAGTACTTC. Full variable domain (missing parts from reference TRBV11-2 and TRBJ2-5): EAGVAQSPRYKIIEKRQSVAFWCNPISGHATLYWYQQILGQGPKLLIQFQNNGVVDDSQLPKDRFSAERLKGVDSTLKIQPAKLEDSAVYLCASSLVPAGGPVGTQYFGPGTRLLVL.

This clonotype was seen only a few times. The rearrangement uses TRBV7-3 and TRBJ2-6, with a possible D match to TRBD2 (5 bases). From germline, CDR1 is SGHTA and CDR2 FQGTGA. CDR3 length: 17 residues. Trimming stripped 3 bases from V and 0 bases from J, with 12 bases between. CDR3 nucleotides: TGTGCCAGCAGCTTGAACAGCGGAATCTCTGGGGCCAACGTCCTGACTTTC. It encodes CASSLNSGISGANVLTF.

The CDR3 here is CASSYDSPNEKLFF. The DNA of the CDR3 is TGTGCCAGCAGTTACGACAGCCCGAATGAAAAACTGTTTTTT. V is TRBV6-5 and J is TRBJ1-4; tentative D call: TRBD1 (5 bases). The CDR3 consists of 14 residues. V was shortened by 2 bases and J by 5 bases, with 9 bases between the two germline ends. In germline, CDR1 is MNHEY, CDR2 SVGAGI.

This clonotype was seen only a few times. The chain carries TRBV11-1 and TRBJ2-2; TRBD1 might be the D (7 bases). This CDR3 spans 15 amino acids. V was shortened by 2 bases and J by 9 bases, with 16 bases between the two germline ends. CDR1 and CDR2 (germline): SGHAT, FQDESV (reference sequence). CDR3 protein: CASSLPQGGNRELFF. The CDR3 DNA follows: TGTGCCAGCAGCTTACCCCAGGGGGGAAACCGGGAGCTGTTTTTT.

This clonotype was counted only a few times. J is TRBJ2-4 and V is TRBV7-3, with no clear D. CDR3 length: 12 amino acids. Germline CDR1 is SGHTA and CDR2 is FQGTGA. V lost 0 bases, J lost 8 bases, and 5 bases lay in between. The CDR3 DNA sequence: TGTGCCAGCAGCTTAACTTGGGACATTCAGTACTTC. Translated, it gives CASSLTWDIQYF.

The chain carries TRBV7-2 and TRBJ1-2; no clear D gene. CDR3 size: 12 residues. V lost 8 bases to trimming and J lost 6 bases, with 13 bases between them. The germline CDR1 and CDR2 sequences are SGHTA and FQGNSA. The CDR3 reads CASGPGGNGYTF. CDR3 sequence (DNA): TGTGCCAGCGGGCCGGGAGGGAATGGCTACACCTTC.

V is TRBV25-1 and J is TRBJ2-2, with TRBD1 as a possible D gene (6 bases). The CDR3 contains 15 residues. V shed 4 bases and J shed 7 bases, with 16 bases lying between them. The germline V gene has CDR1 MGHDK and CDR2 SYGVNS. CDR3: CASSGLTGKVGELFF. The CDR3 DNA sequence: TGTGCCAGCAGTGGGCTAACAGGGAAGGTCGGGGAGCTGTTTTTT.

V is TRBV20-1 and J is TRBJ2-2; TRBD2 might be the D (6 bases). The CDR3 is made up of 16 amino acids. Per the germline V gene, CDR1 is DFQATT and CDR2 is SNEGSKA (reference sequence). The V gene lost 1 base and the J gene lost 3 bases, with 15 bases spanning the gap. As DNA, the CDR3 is TGCAGTGCTAGAGCCTCCGGGAGACTGTACACCGGGGAGCTGTTTTTT. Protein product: CSARASGRLYTGELFF.

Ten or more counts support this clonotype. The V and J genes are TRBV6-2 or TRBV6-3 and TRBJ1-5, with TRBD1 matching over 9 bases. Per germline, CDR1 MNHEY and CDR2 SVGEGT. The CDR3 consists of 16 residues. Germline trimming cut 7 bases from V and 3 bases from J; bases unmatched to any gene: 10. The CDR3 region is CASKRVTGGFNQPQHF. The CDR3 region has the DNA TGTGCCAGCAAAAGGGTCACAGGGGGCTTCAATCAGCCCCAGCATTTT.

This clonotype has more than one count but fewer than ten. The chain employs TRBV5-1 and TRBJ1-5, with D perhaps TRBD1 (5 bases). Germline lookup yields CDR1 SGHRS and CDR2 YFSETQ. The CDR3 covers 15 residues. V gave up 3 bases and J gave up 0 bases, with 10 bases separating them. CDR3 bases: TGCGCCAGCAGCTGGGGCGGGGATAGCAATCAGCCCCAGCATTTT. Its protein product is CASSWGGDSNQPQHF.

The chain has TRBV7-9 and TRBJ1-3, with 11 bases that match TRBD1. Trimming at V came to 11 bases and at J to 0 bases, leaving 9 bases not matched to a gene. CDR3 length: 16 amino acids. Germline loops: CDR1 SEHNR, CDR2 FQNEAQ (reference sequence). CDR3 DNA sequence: TGTGCCTCACGCACGGGGACAGGGGGCTCTGGAAACACCATATATTTT. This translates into CASRTGTGGSGNTIYF.

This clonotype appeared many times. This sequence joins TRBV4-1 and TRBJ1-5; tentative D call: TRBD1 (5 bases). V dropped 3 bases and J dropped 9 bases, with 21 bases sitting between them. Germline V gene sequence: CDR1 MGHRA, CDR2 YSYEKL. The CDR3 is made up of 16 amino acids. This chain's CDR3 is CASSQIDMGLAGPQHF. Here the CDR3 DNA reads TGCGCCAGCAGCCAGATAGATATGGGGCTGGCGGGGCCCCAGCATTTT.

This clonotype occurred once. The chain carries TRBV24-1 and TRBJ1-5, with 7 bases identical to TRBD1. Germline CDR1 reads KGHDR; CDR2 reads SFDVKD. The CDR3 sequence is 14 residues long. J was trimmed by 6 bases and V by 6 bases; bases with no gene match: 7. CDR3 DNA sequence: TGTGCCACCAGTTCGCAGACAGGGACTCAGCCCCAGCATTTT. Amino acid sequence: CATSSQTGTQPQHF.

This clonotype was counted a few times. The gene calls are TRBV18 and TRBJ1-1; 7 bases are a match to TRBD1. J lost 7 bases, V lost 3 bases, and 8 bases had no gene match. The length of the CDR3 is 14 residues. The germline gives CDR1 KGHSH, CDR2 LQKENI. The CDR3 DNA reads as TGTGCCAGCTCACCCGGACAGGAGGGGCGTGAAGCTTTCTTT. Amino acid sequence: CASSPGQEGREAFF.

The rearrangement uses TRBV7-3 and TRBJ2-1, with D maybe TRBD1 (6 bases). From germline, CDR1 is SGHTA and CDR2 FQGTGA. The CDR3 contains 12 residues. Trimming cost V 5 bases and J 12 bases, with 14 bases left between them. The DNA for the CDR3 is TGTGCCAGCAGCGGCTATGGGGGCTTGCAGTTCTTC. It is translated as CASSGYGGLQFF. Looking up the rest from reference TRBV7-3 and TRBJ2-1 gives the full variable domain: GAGVSQTPSNKVTEKGKYVELRCDPISGHTALYWYRQSLGQGPEFLIYFQGTGAADDSGLPNDRFFAVRPEGSVSTLKIQRTERGDSAVYLCASSGYGGLQFFGPGTRLTVL.